This section outlines one T cell receptor (beta chain) sequence together with its context. Its antigen remains unidentified. The source of the sample is a study of early stage breast cancer tumors. The wider study: Twelve of the 16 invasive tumors were ER+, PR+ and HER2-.

CDR1 and CDR2 (germline): SGHNT, YYREEE (reference sequence). The ends were cut back, 3 bases at V and 0 bases at J, with 13 bases in the middle. The CDR3 has 16 residues. Study-wide results and limits: Compared with adjacent normal breast tissue, tumors showed 2 to 3-fold greater T cell density and higher clonality.

Assay: immunoSEQ multiplex PCR; the TCRdb copy retains only in-frame clones and omits some. Of about 9,400 clones detected, roughly 70% appear once; the ten largest clones hold approximately 6.4%. This chain connects TRBV5-4 to TRBJ2-1; the D gene is possibly TRBD1 (5 bases). The TCR sequence derives from a person aged 45 to 60 with breast cancer. Source material: breast tumor tissue. The CDR3 DNA reads TGTGCCAGCAGCTCACAGACAGCGAGCTCCTACAATGAGCAGTTCTTC. Its translation: CASSSQTASSYNEQFF.